A selection of T cell receptor beta chains follows, all from one sample in a study of HIV-infected patients and healthy controls. TCRdb processed the 5' RACE reads anew with MiXCR; each CDR3 protein has one entry. The sample yields tens of thousands of distinct CDR3 sequences, 16% seen once. Input material: CD4+ T cells from blood. The receptor source for this set is a human donor in good health. CDR3s include the opening cysteine and the closing phenylalanine or tryptophan. The order of the fields is CDR3 DNA, CDR3 protein, D gene, V gene, J gene, clone size. The D gene is left open where the match is weak. The listing skips clone size in some rows; elsewhere it reads once, few, many or a size class.

CDR3nt: TGTGCCAGCAGTCCCCCGACCGGGACAGGGCACAATGAGCAGTTCTTC
CDR3aa: CASSPPTGTGHNEQFF
d_gene: TRBD1
v_gene: TRBV12-3/TRBV12-4
j_gene: TRBJ2-1
abundance: NA

CDR3nt: TGTGCCAGCAGGCGAGGGAAAGCTGAGACCCAGTACTTC
CDR3aa: CASRRGKAETQYF
d_gene: NA
v_gene: TRBV6-2/TRBV6-3
j_gene: TRBJ2-5
abundance: few

CDR3nt: TGTGCCAGCAACCGGGACAGGGGTTCACCCCTCCACTTT
CDR3aa: CASNRDRGSPLHF
d_gene: TRBD1
v_gene: TRBV27
j_gene: TRBJ1-6
abundance: few

CDR3nt: TGTGCCAGCAGTTTTTCCCGAACTGAAGCTTTCTTT
CDR3aa: CASSFSRTEAFF
d_gene: NA
v_gene: TRBV25-1
j_gene: TRBJ1-1
abundance: many

CDR3nt: TGTGCCAGCAGTACACAGGGGGCGGGGAACACTGAAGCTTTCTTT
CDR3aa: CASSTQGAGNTEAFF
d_gene: TRBD1
v_gene: TRBV27
j_gene: TRBJ1-1
abundance: NA

CDR3nt: TGTGCCAGCAGCCCAAAGGGCCAGCCTGGCGAGTCTGGCTACACCTTC
CDR3aa: CASSPKGQPGESGYTF
d_gene: NA
v_gene: TRBV7-2
j_gene: TRBJ1-2
abundance: few

CDR3nt: TGCAGTGCTACACTAGCGGGGGGGCTCACAGATACGCAGTATTTT
CDR3aa: CSATLAGGLTDTQYF
d_gene: TRBD2
v_gene: TRBV20-1
j_gene: TRBJ2-3
abundance: NA

CDR3nt: TGTGCCAGCAGTGATGCTAGCGGGAGAAGAGAGCAGTTCTTC
CDR3aa: CASSDASGRREQFF
d_gene: TRBD2
v_gene: TRBV25-1
j_gene: TRBJ2-1
abundance: NA

CDR3nt: TGTGCCAGCAAAAAGGGAGAGAATCAGCCCCAGCATTTT
CDR3aa: CASKKGENQPQHF
d_gene: NA
v_gene: TRBV2
j_gene: TRBJ1-5
abundance: few

CDR3nt: TGCGCCAGCAGCCCGGGGGCCAGGACGTCGTATGGCTACACCTTC
CDR3aa: CASSPGARTSYGYTF
d_gene: NA
v_gene: TRBV5-1
j_gene: TRBJ1-2
abundance: few

CDR3nt: TGTGCCAGCAGTTTAAACGAGGGGCAGTTCTTC
CDR3aa: CASSLNEGQFF
d_gene: NA
v_gene: TRBV6-2/TRBV6-3
j_gene: TRBJ2-1
abundance: NA

CDR3nt: TGTGCCAGCAGTCGGGGCCCCACCTACGAGCAGTACTTC
CDR3aa: CASSRGPTYEQYF
d_gene: NA
v_gene: TRBV6-2/TRBV6-3
j_gene: TRBJ2-7
abundance: few

CDR3nt: TGTGCCAGCAGCCGGAGTCGCACCGGGGAGCTGTTTTTT
CDR3aa: CASSRSRTGELFF
d_gene: NA
v_gene: TRBV12-3/TRBV12-4
j_gene: TRBJ2-2
abundance: NA

CDR3nt: TGTGCCAGCAGCTTGGTTTTGGGATATGGCTACACCTTC
CDR3aa: CASSLVLGYGYTF
d_gene: NA
v_gene: TRBV7-2
j_gene: TRBJ1-2
abundance: NA